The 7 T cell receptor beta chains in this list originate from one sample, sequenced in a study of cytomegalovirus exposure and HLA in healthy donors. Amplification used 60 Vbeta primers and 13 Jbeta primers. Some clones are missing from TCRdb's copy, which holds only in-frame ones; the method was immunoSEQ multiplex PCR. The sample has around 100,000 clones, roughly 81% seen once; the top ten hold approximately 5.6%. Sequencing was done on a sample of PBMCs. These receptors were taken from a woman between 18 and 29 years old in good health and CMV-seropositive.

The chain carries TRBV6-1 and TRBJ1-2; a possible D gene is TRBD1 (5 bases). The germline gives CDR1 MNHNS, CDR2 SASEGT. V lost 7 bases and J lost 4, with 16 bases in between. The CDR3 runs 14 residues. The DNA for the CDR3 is TGTGCCAGCATGAGGGGAGGTAGTAGCTATGGCTACACCTTC. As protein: CASMRGGSSYGYTF.

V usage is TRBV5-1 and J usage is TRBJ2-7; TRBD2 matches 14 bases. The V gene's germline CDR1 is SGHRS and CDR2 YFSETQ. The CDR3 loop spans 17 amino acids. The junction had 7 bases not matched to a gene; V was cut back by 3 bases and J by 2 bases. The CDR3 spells CASSSGLAGGDTYEQYF. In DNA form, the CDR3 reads TGCGCCAGCAGCTCAGGACTAGCGGGAGGTGATACCTACGAGCAGTACTTC. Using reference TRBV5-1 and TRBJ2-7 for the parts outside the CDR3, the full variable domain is KAGVTQTPRYLIKTRGQQVTLSCSPISGHRSVSWYQQTPGQGLQFLFEYFSETQRNKGNFPGRFSGRQFSNSRSEMNVSTLELGDSALYLCASSSGLAGGDTYEQYFGPGTRLTVT.

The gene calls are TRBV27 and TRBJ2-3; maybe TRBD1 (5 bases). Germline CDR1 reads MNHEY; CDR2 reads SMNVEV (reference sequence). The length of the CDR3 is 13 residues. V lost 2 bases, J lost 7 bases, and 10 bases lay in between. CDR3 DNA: TGTGCCAGCAGTTTAGGGAACAGGAATACGCAGTATTTT. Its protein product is CASSLGNRNTQYF.

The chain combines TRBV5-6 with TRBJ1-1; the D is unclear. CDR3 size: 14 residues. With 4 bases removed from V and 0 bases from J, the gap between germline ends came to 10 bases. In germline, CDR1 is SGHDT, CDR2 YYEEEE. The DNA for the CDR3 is TGTGCCAGCAGCCGGGAGCGGCTGAACACTGAAGCTTTCTTT. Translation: CASSRERLNTEAFF.

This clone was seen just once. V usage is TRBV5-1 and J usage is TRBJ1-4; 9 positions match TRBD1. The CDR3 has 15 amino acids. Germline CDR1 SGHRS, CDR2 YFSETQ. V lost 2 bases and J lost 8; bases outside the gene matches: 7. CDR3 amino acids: CASSFDGTGREKLFF. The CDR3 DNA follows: TGCGCCAGCAGCTTTGACGGGACAGGGAGGGAAAAACTGTTTTTT.

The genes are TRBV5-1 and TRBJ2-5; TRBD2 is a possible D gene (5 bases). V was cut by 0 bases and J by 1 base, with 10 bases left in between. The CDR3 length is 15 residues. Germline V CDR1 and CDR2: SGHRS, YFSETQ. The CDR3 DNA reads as TGCGCCAGCAGCTTGGGGTACGGGATCCAAGAGACCCAGTACTTC. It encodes CASSLGYGIQETQYF.

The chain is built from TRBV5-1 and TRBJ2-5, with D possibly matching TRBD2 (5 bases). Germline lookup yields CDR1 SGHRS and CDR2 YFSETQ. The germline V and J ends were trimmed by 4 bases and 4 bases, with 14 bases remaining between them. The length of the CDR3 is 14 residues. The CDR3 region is CASSGSLAGETQYF. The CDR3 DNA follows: TGCGCCAGCAGCGGCTCGCTAGCAGGAGAGACCCAGTACTTC.